This TCR beta chain was captured by sequencing in a study of T-cell reconstitution after alpha-beta-depleted transplantation in children. Unique molecular identifiers tagged the TCRbeta library. TCRdb passed the PCR reads through MiXCR, listing each CDR3 protein once. The profile shows about 200,000 distinct CDR3 sequences, 6.6% of them singletons. At least ten counts were recorded for this clonotype. Its antigen is unknown. The study, taken as a whole, reports: Once a year had passed after transplant, T-cell counts and diversity came mostly from newly produced T cells. From surviving recipient T cells and thymic progenitors came the high day-60 TCRbeta diversity observed in some patients. About two months after transplant, alpha-beta T cells reportedly came from several hundred expanded graft clones.

Per germline, CDR1 LGHNT and CDR2 FRNRAP. V was clipped by 2 bases and J by 2 bases, with 18 bases between them. This CDR3 has 17 residues. The V call is TRBV12-5, the J call TRBJ1-1; D remains unclear. The sequence was obtained from a boy aged 2 to 10 with acute lymphoblastic leukemia, due to receive a stem cell transplant. This specimen consisted of PBMCs, obtained before TCRalphabeta/CD19-depleted stem cell transplant. CDR3: CASGLTGRTSLNTEAFF. The CDR3 bases are TGTGCTAGTGGTTTGACGGGTCGTACATCTTTAAACACTGAAGCTTTCTTT. Full variable domain (rest looked up from reference TRBV12-5 and TRBJ1-1): DARVTQTPRHKVTEMGQEVTMRCQPILGHNTVFWYRQTMMQGLELLAYFRNRAPLDDSGMPKDRFSAEMPDATLATLKIQPSEPRDSAVYFCASGLTGRTSLNTEAFFGQGTRLTVV.